Each of the 8 T cell receptor beta chains below was sequenced from the same sample in a study of T cells after yellow fever vaccination. TCRdb fed the 5' RACE reads into MiXCR, producing one record per CDR3 protein. The table shows under 600,000 distinct CDR3 sequences, with 21% occurring only once. The sample here was PBMCs, taken 20 to 25 days after the first yellow fever vaccination. Every receptor here comes from a man aged 18 to 29 who received the YFV17D yellow fever vaccine.

This clonotype has a handful of counts. The chain recombines TRBV29-1 with TRBJ1-1, with 7 bases identical to TRBD1. This CDR3 is 14 amino acids long. The germline V gene has CDR1 SQVTM and CDR2 ANQGSEA. The V segment lost 6 bases and the J segment 4 bases; nucleotides outside the gene matches: 11. CDR3: CSVLDRSGSTEAFF. Here the CDR3 DNA reads TGCAGCGTATTGGACAGGTCGGGTAGCACTGAAGCTTTCTTT.

This clonotype appeared a few times. V gene TRBV20-1 combines with J gene TRBJ2-3, with D tentatively TRBD2 (5 bases). CDR3 size: 16 residues. The V and J ends lost 5 bases and 0 bases respectively, with 18 bases between them. Germline CDR1 is DFQATT and CDR2 is SNEGSKA (reference sequence). The CDR3 loop is CSAPERITRSTDTQYF. The CDR3 bases are TGCAGTGCTCCCGAACGGATCACTAGGAGCACAGATACGCAGTATTTT.

The sample holds a few counts of this clonotype. The V and J genes are TRBV7-8 and TRBJ2-2, with 10 bases identical to TRBD2. Trimming cost V 5 bases and J 4 bases; bases outside gene matches: 7. CDR1 is SGHVS and CDR2 is FQNEAQ in the germline V gene. The CDR3 is made up of 16 amino acids. The CDR3 loop is CASSTSGGAITGELFF. In nucleotides, the CDR3 is TGTGCCAGCAGCACAAGCGGGGGGGCTATCACCGGGGAGCTGTTTTTT.

The CDR3 region is CSAEVDGGYTF. The CDR3 nucleotides are TGCAGCGCGGAGGTGGACGGGGGCTACACCTTC. The chain couples TRBV20-1 to TRBJ1-2; D is unresolved. CDR3 size: 11 residues. Germline CDR1 DFQATT, CDR2 SNEGSKA (reference sequence).

This clonotype has at least ten counts. This sequence joins TRBV5-1 and TRBJ2-3; 9 bases fit TRBD2. The junction had 4 bases not matched to a gene; V was cut back by 4 bases and J by 1 base. CDR1 SGHRS and CDR2 YFSETQ come from the germline V gene. This CDR3 is 15 amino acids long. The CDR3 sequence: CASSLSGGRTDTQYF. CDR3 DNA sequence: TGCGCCAGCAGCCTTAGCGGGGGCCGCACAGATACGCAGTATTTT.

This clonotype was detected only a few times. This sequence joins TRBV13 and TRBJ2-3, with D tentatively TRBD2 (5 bases). This CDR3 is 14 amino acids long. CDR1 is PRHDT, CDR2 FYEKMQ, per germline (reference sequence). V lost 4 bases, J lost 4 bases, and 12 bases lay in between. Written as DNA, the CDR3 is TGTGCCAGCAGCTCCGGGGTCTACTCAGATACGCAGTATTTT. It translates to CASSSGVYSDTQYF.

This clonotype was seen many times. The chain recombines TRBV28 with TRBJ1-2, with D possibly TRBD1 on 6 matching bases. Germline lookup yields CDR1 MDHEN and CDR2 SYDVKM. This CDR3 has 12 amino acids. The V gene lost 8 bases and the J gene lost 2 bases, with 9 bases spanning the gap. CDR3 sequence: CASEDRNYGYTF. The CDR3 DNA sequence: TGTGCCAGCGAAGACAGGAACTATGGCTACACCTTC.

V gene TRBV7-6 combines with J gene TRBJ2-5, with unresolved D. The germline V and J ends were trimmed by 3 bases and 5 bases, with 10 bases remaining between them. The CDR3 has 13 residues. Germline V gene lookup returns CDR1 SGHVS and CDR2 FNYEAQ. The CDR3, as DNA: TGTGCCAGCAGCTTGGACCTCCGGGAGACCCAGTACTTC. Translated: CASSLDLRETQYF.